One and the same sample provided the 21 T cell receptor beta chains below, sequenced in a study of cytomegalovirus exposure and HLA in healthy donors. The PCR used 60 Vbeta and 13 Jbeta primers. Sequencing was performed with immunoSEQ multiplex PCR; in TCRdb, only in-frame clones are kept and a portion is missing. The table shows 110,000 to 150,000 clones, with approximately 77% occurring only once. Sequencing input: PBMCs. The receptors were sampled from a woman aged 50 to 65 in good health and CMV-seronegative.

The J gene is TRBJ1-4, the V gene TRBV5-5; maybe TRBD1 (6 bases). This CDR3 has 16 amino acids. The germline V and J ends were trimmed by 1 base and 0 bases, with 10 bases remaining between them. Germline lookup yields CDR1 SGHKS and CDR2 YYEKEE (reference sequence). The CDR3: CASSLRQAATNEKLFF. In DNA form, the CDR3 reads TGTGCCAGCAGCTTGCGACAGGCTGCAACTAATGAAAAACTGTTTTTT.

CDR3 sequence: CASSQDSPAGAYNEQFF. CDR3 bases: TGTGCCAGCAGCCAAGACTCCCCAGCGGGGGCATACAATGAGCAGTTCTTC. J is TRBJ2-1 and V is TRBV4-2, with 8 positions matching TRBD2. Looked up from germline, CDR1 is LGHNA and CDR2 is YNFKEQ. This CDR3 comprises 17 residues. After removal of 0 bases from V and 4 bases from J, the junction contained 8 bases not matched to a gene.

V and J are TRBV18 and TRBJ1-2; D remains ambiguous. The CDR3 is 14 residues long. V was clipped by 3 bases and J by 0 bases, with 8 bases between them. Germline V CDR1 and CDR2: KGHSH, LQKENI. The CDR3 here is CASSPRGSNYGYTF. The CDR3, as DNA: TGTGCCAGCTCACCGAGAGGCTCTAACTATGGCTACACCTTC.

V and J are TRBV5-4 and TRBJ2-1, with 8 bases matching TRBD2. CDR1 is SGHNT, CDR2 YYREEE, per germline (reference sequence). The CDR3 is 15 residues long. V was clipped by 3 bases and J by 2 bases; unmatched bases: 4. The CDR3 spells CASSSGLVTYNEQFF. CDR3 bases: TGTGCCAGCAGCTCGGGACTAGTCACCTACAATGAGCAGTTCTTC.

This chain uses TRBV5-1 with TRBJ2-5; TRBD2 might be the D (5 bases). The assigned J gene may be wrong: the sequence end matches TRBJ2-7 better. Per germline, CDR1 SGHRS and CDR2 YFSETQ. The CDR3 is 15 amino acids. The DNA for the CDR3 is TGCGCCAGCAGCTTCAACTCTCCGGGGTTCTACGAGCAGTACTTC. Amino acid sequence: CASSFNSPGFYEQYF.

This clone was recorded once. Here the CDR3 reads CASSRDSYEQYF. The CDR3 region has the DNA TGTGCCAGCAGCCGAGACAGCTACGAGCAGTACTTC. This chain uses TRBV5-4 with TRBJ2-7, with D possibly being TRBD1 (5 bases). V was pared by 4 bases and J by 3 bases, with 8 bases between. Looked up from germline, CDR1 is SGHNT and CDR2 is YYREEE (reference sequence). The CDR3 extends over 12 amino acids.

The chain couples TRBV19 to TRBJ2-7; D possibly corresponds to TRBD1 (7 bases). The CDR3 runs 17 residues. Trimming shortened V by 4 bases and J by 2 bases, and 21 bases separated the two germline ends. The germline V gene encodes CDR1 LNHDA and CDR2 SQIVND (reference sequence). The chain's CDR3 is CASSKPGGTAEAYEQYF. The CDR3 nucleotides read TGTGCCAGTAGTAAGCCGGGCGGGACAGCCGAGGCCTACGAGCAGTACTTC.

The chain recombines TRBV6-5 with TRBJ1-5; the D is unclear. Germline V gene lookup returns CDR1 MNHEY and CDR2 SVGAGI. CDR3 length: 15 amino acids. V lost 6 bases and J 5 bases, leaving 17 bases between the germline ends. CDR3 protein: CASRHTVIVDQPQHF. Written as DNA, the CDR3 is TGTGCCAGCAGACACACAGTCATTGTGGATCAGCCCCAGCATTTT.

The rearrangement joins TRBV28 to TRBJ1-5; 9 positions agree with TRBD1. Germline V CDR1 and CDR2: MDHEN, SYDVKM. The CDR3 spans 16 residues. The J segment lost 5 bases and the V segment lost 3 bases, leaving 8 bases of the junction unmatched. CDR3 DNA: TGTGCCAGCAGTTTTCGAACGTGGACAGGGGATCAGCCCCAGCATTTT. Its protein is CASSFRTWTGDQPQHF.

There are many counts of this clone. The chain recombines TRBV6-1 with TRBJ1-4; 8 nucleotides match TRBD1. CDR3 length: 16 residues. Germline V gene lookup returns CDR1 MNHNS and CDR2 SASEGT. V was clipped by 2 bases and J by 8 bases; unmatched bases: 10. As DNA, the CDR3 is TGTGCCAGCAGTGAAAATACCGGGACAGGAGGGGAAAAACTGTTTTTT. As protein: CASSENTGTGGEKLFF.

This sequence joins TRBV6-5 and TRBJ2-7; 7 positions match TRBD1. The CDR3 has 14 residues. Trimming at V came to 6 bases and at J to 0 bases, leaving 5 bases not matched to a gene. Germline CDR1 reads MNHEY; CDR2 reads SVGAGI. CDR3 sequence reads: CASSNRDSSYEQYF. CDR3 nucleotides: TGTGCCAGCAGCAACCGGGACAGCTCCTACGAGCAGTACTTC.

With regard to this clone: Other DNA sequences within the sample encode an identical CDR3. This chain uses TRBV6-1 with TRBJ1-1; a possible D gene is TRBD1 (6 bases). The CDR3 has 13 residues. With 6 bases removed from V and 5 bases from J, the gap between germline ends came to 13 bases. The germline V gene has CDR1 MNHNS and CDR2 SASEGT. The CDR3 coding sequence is TGTGCCAGCAGCCTAGGGGGGGGAACTGAAGCTTTCTTT. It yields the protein CASSLGGGTEAFF.

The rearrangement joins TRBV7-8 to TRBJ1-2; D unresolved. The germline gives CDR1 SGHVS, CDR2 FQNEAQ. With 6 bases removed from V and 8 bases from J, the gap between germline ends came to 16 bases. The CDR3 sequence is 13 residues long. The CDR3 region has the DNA TGTGCCAGCAGTCGCGATACGGAGTGGGGCTACACCTTC. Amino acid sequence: CASSRDTEWGYTF.

The chain's CDR3 is CASAWGLTVINEQFF. The CDR3 nucleotides are TGTGCCAGCGCCTGGGGCCTAACAGTTATCAATGAGCAGTTCTTC. J is TRBJ2-1 and V is TRBV7-8; a possible D gene is TRBD1 (5 bases). In germline, CDR1 is SGHVS, CDR2 FQNEAQ. Trimming cost V 8 bases and J 6 bases, with 20 bases left between them. The CDR3 covers 15 residues.

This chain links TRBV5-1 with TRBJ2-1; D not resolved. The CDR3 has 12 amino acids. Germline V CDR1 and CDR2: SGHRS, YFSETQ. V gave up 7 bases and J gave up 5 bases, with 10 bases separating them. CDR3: CASGLRDNEQFF. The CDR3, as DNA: TGCGCCAGCGGGCTCAGAGACAATGAGCAGTTCTTC.

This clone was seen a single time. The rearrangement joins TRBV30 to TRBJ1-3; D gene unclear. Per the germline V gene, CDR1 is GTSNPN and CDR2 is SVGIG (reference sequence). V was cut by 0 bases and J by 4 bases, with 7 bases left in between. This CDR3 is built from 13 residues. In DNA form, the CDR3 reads TGTGCCTGGAGTGTGGAGGTCGGAAACACCATATATTTT. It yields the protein CAWSVEVGNTIYF. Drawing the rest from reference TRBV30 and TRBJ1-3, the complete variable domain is SQTIHQWPATLVQPVGSPLSLECTVEGTSNPNLYWYRQAAGRGLQLLFYSVGIGQISSEVPQNLSASRPQDRQFILSSKKLLLSDSGFYLCAWSVEVGNTIYFGEGSWLTVV.

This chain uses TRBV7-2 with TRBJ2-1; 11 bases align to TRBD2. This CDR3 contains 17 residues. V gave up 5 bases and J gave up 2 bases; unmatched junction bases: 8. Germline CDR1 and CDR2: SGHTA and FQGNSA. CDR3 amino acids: CASSPGTSGPPYNEQFF. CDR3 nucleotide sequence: TGTGCCAGCAGCCCGGGGACTAGCGGACCCCCCTACAATGAGCAGTTCTTC. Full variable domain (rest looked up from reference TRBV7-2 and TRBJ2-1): GAGVSQSPSNKVTEKGKDVELRCDPISGHTALYWYRQSLGQGLEFLIYFQGNSAPDKSGLPSDRFSAERTGGSVSTLTIQRTQQEDSAVYLCASSPGTSGPPYNEQFFGPGTRLTVL.

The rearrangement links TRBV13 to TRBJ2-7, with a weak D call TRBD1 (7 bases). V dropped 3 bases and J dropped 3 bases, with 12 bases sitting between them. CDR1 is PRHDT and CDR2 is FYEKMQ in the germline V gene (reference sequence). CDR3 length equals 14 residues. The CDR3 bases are TGTGCCAGCAGCTTTAGGGGGCGGGGCTACGAGCAGTACTTC. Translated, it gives CASSFRGRGYEQYF.

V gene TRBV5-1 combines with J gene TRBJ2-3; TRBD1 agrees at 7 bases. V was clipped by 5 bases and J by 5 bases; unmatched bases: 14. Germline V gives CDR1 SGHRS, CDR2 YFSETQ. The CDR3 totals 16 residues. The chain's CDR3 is CASRKQGPAEGDTQYF. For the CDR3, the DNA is TGCGCCAGCAGAAAACAGGGGCCCGCAGAGGGAGATACGCAGTATTTT.

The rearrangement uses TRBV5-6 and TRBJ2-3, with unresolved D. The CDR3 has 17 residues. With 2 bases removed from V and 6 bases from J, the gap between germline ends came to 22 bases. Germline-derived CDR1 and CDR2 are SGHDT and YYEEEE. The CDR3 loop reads CASSFTTSWVESDTQYF. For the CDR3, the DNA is TGTGCCAGCAGCTTTACTACCTCATGGGTCGAGTCGGATACGCAGTATTTT. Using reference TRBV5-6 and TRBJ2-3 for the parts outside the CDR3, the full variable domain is DAGVTQSPTHLIKTRGQQVTLRCSPKSGHDTVSWYQQALGQGPQFIFQYYEEEERQRGNFPDRFSGHQFPNYSSELNVNALLLGDSALYLCASSFTTSWVESDTQYFGPGTRLTVL.

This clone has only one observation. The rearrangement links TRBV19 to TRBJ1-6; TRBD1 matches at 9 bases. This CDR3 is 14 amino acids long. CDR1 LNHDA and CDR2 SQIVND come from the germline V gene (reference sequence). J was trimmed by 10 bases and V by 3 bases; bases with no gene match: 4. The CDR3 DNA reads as TGTGCCAGTAGTATTGACAGGGGGGCCTCACCCCTCCACTTT. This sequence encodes CASSIDRGASPLHF.